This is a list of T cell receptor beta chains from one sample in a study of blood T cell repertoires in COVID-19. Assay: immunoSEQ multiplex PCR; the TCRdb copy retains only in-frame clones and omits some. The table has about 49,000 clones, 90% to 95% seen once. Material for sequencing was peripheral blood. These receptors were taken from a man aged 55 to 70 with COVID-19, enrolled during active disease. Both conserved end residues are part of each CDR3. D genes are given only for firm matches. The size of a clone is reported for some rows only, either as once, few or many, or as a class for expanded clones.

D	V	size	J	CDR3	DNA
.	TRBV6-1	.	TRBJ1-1	CASSDPGLLNTEAFF	TGTGCCAGCAGTGATCCAGGGTTATTGAACACTGAAGCTTTCTTT
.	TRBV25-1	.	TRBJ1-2	CASSELNGYTF	TGTGCCAGCAGTGAGTTAAATGGCTACACCTTC
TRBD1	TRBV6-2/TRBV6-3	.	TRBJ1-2	CASSYHQDRAYGYTF	TGTGCCAGCAGTTACCACCAGGACAGGGCCTATGGCTACACCTTC
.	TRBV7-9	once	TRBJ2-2	CASRTTAEAGELFF	TGTGCCAGCAGGACGACTGCTGAGGCCGGGGAGCTGTTTTTT
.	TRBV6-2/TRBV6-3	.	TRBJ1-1	CASSATERLMNTEAFF	TGTGCCAGCAGTGCGACAGAACGACTTATGAACACTGAAGCTTTCTTT
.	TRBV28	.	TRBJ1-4	CAICRSRVSGTNEKLFF	TGTGCCATCTGTCGGTCCAGGGTATCTGGAACTAATGAAAAACTGTTTTTT
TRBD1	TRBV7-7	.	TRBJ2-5	CASSPTGGGETQYF	TGTGCTAGCAGCCCGACAGGGGGGGGAGAGACCCAGTACTTC
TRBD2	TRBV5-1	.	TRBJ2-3	CASSGTGGTDTQYF	TGCGCCAGCAGCGGGACGGGAGGAACAGATACGCAGTATTTT
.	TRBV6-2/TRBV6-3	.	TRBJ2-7	CASSQTSFSEQYF	TGTGCCAGCAGCCAGACTAGTTTTTCGGAGCAGTACTTC
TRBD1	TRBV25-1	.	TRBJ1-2	CASRGTGTYGYTF	TGTGCCAGCAGGGGGACAGGGACCTATGGCTACACCTTC
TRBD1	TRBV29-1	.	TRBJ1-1	CSVQQGADTEAFF	TGCAGCGTGCAACAGGGGGCGGATACTGAAGCTTTCTTT
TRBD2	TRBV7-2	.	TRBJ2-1	CASSRGASGNTYNEQFF	TGTGCCAGCTCCAGGGGGGCTAGCGGGAACACCTACAATGAGCAGTTCTTC
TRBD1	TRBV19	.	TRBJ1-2	CAGRQRGQAYGYTF	TGTGCCGGACGGCAACGCGGACAGGCCTATGGCTACACCTTC
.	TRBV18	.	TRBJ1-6	CASSPPIGQGGGSPLHF	TGTGCCAGCTCACCACCGATCGGGCAGGGAGGAGGGTCACCCCTCCACTTT
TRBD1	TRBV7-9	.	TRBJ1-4	CASSSDRGRGEKLFF	TGTGCCAGCAGCTCGGACAGGGGTCGGGGTGAAAAACTGTTTTTT
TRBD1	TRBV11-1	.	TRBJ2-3	CASSLLGTVADTQYF	TGTGCCAGCAGCCTCCTCGGGACAGTTGCAGATACGCAGTATTTT
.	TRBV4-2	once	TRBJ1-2	CASSQDRGGGYTF	TGTGCCAGCAGCCAAGATCGGGGAGGAGGCTACACCTTC
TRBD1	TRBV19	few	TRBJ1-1	CASSPPRTGGTEAFF	TGTGCCAGTAGCCCTCCCCGGACAGGGGGCACTGAAGCTTTCTTT
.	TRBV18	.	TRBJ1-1	CASSLTGLDTEAFF	TGTGCCAGCTCACTAACAGGGTTGGACACTGAAGCTTTCTTT
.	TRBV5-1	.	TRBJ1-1	CASGNEQGLEYTEAFF	TGCGCCAGCGGGAATGAACAGGGTTTAGAGTACACTGAAGCTTTCTTT
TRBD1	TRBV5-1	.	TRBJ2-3	CASSMTGGTDTQYF	TGCGCCAGCAGCATGACAGGGGGCACAGATACGCAGTATTTT
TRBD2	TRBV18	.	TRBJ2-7	CASSRAGRGYEQYF	TGTGCCAGCTCTCGGGCAGGGAGGGGATACGAGCAGTACTTC
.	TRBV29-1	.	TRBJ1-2	CSVEAGDGYTF	TGCAGCGTTGAAGCGGGTGATGGCTACACCTTC
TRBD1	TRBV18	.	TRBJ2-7	CASSPGQLYEQYF	TGTGCCAGCTCACCGGGACAGTTATACGAGCAGTACTTC
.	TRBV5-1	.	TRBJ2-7	CASSSSYEQYF	TGCGCCAGCAGCTCTAGCTATGAGCAGTACTTC
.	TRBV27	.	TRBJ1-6	CASSLGRVGSPLHF	TGTGCCAGCAGTTTGGGCAGGGTTGGGTCACCCCTCCACTTT
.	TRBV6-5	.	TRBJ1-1	CASSYGGPNYAFF	TGTGCCAGCAGTTACGGAGGCCCGAATTACGCTTTCTTT
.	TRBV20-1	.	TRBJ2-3	CSEGVADTQYF	TGCAGTGAAGGGGTCGCAGATACGCAGTATTTT
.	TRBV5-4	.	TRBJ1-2	CASSLAGKYYGYTF	TGTGCCAGCAGCTTGGCGGGAAAATACTATGGCTACACCTTC
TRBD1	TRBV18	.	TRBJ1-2	CASSTDRGLGYTF	TGTGCCAGCTCAACCGACAGGGGGCTTGGCTACACCTTC
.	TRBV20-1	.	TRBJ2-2	CSASRDTSNTGELFF	TGCAGTGCTAGTAGGGACACTTCGAACACCGGGGAGCTGTTTTTT
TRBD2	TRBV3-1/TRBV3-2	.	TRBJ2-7	CASSRGGTYEQYF	TGTGCCAGCAGCCGCGGGGGAACCTACGAGCAGTACTTC
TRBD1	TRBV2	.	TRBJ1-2	CARGSGTVYSNYGYTF	TGTGCCAGGGGATCCGGGACAGTATATTCTAACTATGGCTACACCTTC
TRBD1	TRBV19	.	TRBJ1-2	CASSTQTGYDYGYTF	TGTGCCAGTAGTACACAGACAGGGTACGACTATGGCTACACCTTC
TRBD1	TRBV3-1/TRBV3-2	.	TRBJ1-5	CASSTGTGDRGPQHF	TGTGCCAGCAGCACCGGGACAGGGGACCGGGGACCCCAGCATTTT
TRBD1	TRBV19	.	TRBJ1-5	CASNPGTAAGQPQHF	TGTGCCAGTAATCCCGGGACAGCGGCGGGTCAGCCCCAGCATTTT
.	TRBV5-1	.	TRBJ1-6	CASSLNRQDNSPLHF	TGCGCCAGCAGCTTGAACAGACAGGATAATTCACCCCTCCACTTT
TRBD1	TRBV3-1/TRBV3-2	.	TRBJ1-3	CASSPKDRAGNTIYF	TGTGCCAGCAGCCCGAAGGACAGGGCTGGAAACACCATATATTTT
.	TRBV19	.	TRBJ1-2	CASSIIDNYGYTF	TGTGCCAGTAGTATAATAGATAACTATGGCTACACCTTC
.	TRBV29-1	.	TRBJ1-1	CSVRGVRNTEAFF	TGCAGCGTGCGGGGGGTAAGGAACACTGAAGCTTTCTTT
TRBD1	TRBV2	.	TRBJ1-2	CASSGTGGGVGYTF	TGTGCCAGCAGTGGGACAGGGGGCGGCGTTGGCTACACCTTC
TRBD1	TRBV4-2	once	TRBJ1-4	CASRRQGGEKLFF	TGTGCCAGCAGAAGGCAGGGGGGAGAAAAACTGTTTTTT
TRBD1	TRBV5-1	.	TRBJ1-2	CASSGGQGALEGYTF	TGCGCCAGCAGCGGGGGACAGGGGGCGCTTGAGGGCTACACCTTC
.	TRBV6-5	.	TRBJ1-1	CASSYVRGFEAFF	TGTGCCAGCAGTTACGTCCGGGGGTTTGAAGCTTTCTTT